This T cell receptor (beta chain) emerged from a study of OX40 agonist ivuxolimab in advanced cancers. Study findings and constraints: Expanded clones were, on average, more numerous in CD8+ T cells than in CD4+. Normalized expansion of T-cell clones was also low for some nonresponders.

The protocol was immunoSEQ multiplex PCR, while the TCRdb copy is restricted to in-frame clones and leaves out a portion. The repertoire holds nearly 65,000 clones, with 90% to 95% as singletons. Only one count was recorded for this clone. The antigen remains unidentified. The CDR3 spans 14 residues. Germline CDR1 and CDR2: SGHTA and FQGNSA. Trimming removed 3 bases from V and 0 bases from J, with 9 bases in between. This clonotype was sampled from an adult with an advanced solid tumor such as melanoma, head and neck, liver or kidney cancer. The specimen was CD4+ or CD8+ T cells sorted from blood, collected in a trial of the OX40 agonist ivuxolimab. V and J are TRBV7-2 and TRBJ2-7, with D unclear. CDR3 DNA sequence: TGTGCCAGCAGCTTTGCAGGATTCTCCTACGAGCAGTACGTC. Protein: CASSFAGFSYEQYV.